The 4 T cell receptor beta chains presented below share a single source sample, sequenced in a study of T cell changes during pregnancy in multiple sclerosis. The repertoire was sequenced with immunoSEQ multiplex PCR; TCRdb's copy has only in-frame clones and lacks some. The sample has about 80,000 clones; just over 90% are singletons. The specimen comprised peripheral blood, sampled before pregnancy. The receptors derive from a female donor with multiple sclerosis, enrolled in a pregnancy study.

V usage is TRBV28 and J usage is TRBJ1-2; D gene uncertain. This CDR3 contains 22 residues. V was trimmed by 3 bases and J by 4 bases, leaving 36 bases between them. Germline assignment: CDR1 MDHEN and CDR2 SYDVKM. CDR3 residues: CASSFYFLPNARGRAGGYGYTF. For the CDR3, the DNA is TGTGCCAGCAGTTTTTATTTCCTCCCCAACGCCAGAGGGAGGGCGGGAGGCTATGGCTACACCTTC.

This sequence joins TRBV5-1 and TRBJ2-5; 7 positions match TRBD1. The V segment lost 0 bases and the J segment 5 bases; nucleotides outside the gene matches: 4. The CDR3 is 14 amino acids. Looked up from germline, CDR1 is SGHRS and CDR2 is YFSETQ. CDR3 amino acids: CASSLGGGFETQYF. The CDR3 coding sequence is TGCGCCAGCAGCTTGGGAGGGGGCTTTGAGACCCAGTACTTC.

The rearrangement joins TRBV7-6 to TRBJ2-7; 7 positions match TRBD2. The length of the CDR3 is 15 residues. Trimming cost V 5 bases and J 4 bases; bases outside gene matches: 11. Germline values: CDR1 SGHVS, CDR2 FNYEAQ. In DNA form, the CDR3 reads TGTGCCAGCAGCCGGACTAGTCAGGGAGGATACGAGCAGTACTTC. It encodes CASSRTSQGGYEQYF.

The J gene is TRBJ2-2, the V gene TRBV28; no firm D call. CDR1 MDHEN and CDR2 SYDVKM come from the germline V gene. The CDR3 spans 11 residues. Trimming left V 11 bases short and J 5 bases short, with 9 bases between. CDR3 amino acids: CALGGTGELFF. CDR3 nucleotide sequence: TGTGCCCTAGGCGGTACCGGGGAGCTGTTTTTT. The whole variable domain, filled in from reference TRBV28 and TRBJ2-2, reads DVKVTQSSRYLVKRTGEKVFLECVQDMDHENMFWYRQDPGLGLRLIYFSYDVKMKEKGDIPEGYSVSREKKERFSLILESASTNQTSMYLCALGGTGELFFGEGSRLTVL.